These T cell receptor beta chains were read from a single sample in a study of human T cells and chemical hapten exposure. TCRdb recomputed calls from the RACE reads with MiXCR, one row per CDR3 protein. The sample records 40,000 to 50,000 distinct CDR3 sequences, over 3.5% being singletons. This specimen consisted of whole blood, obtained in connection with sensitization to the hapten diphenylcyclopropenone (DPC). Receptor source: a man aged 45 to 65 with alopecia areata. Some clones in this sample may be carry-over from other donors' samples. CDR3s include the opening cysteine and the closing phenylalanine or tryptophan. A D gene is named only where the DNA matches it firmly. Clone size, where shown, is once, few, many, or a class for clones that have expanded.

TRBJ2-7,many,14,-,TRBV7-2,TGTGCCAGCAGCTTAGACGGGCTCACCTACGAGCAGTACTTC,CASSLDGLTYEQYF
TRBJ2-5,-,15,-,TRBV29-1,TGCAGCGTTGAAGATTGGGTAGGAATCCAAGAGACCCAGTACTTC,CSVEDWVGIQETQYF
TRBJ1-4,-,13,-,TRBV4-1,TGCGCCAGCAGCGAGAGACAGCTCGAAAAACTGTTTTTT,CASSERQLEKLFF
TRBJ2-5,few,15,-,TRBV7-9,TGTGCCAGCAGCGTGCCTGACCAGGGGCAAGAGACCCAGTACTTC,CASSVPDQGQETQYF
TRBJ1-5,many,12,-,TRBV20-1,TGCAGTGCTGCCCTGGGCGATCAGCCCCAGCATTTT,CSAALGDQPQHF
TRBJ2-7,many,13,TRBD2,TRBV20-1,TGCAGTGCTAGAGGCGGGAGATGGAACGAGCAGTACTTC,CSARGGRWNEQYF
TRBJ1-5,many,16,TRBD1,TRBV20-1,TGCAGTGCTAGAGACCCCCGGACAGGGGAGGGTCAGCCCCAGCATTTT,CSARDPRTGEGQPQHF
TRBJ2-7,many,18,-,TRBV28,TGTGCCAGCAGTTTAAGCAGGGGATTGGGGGCCATTAACTACGAGCAGTACTTC,CASSLSRGLGAINYEQYF
TRBJ1-5,many,15,-,TRBV7-8,TGTGCCAGCAGCTTAGGGTCCTATAGCAATCAGCCCCAGCATTTT,CASSLGSYSNQPQHF
TRBJ1-5,many,16,-,TRBV6-1,TGTGCCAGCAGTGGTGGTCAAGGCAGGAGCAATCAGCCCCAGCATTTT,CASSGGQGRSNQPQHF
TRBJ2-1,-,17,TRBD2,TRBV27,TGTGCCAGCACCATATCAGCGGGAGGGAGCTCCTACAATGAGCAGTTCTTC,CASTISAGGSSYNEQFF
TRBJ1-5,many,13,-,TRBV5-4,TGTGCCAGCAGCGGCGGGTTTGACCAGCCCCAGCATTTT,CASSGGFDQPQHF
TRBJ2-7,many,14,TRBD2,TRBV25-1,TGTGCCAGCAGGGGCGGACTAGCCGCCTACGAGCAGTACTTC,CASRGGLAAYEQYF
TRBJ1-2,many,14,-,TRBV29-1,TGCAGCGTTGAGTCTTACGCTGACGTCCTGGGCTACACCTTC,CSVESYADVLGYTF
TRBJ2-7,many,14,TRBD1,TRBV18,TGTGCCAGCTCCCCCGGGACAGGGAGGAACGAGCAGTACTTC,CASSPGTGRNEQYF
TRBJ1-2,many,14,-,TRBV7-9,TGTGCCAGCGCCGGAGGTCGACAGAACTATGGCTACACCTTC,CASAGGRQNYGYTF
TRBJ1-1,-,14,TRBD1,TRBV7-2,TGTGCCAGCAGCTTAGGTTACAGGGGCACTGAAGCTTTCTTT,CASSLGYRGTEAFF
TRBJ2-1,-,16,TRBD2,TRBV3-1,TGTGCCAGCAGCCAGAATAGCGGGCAAGTCTACAATGAGCAGTTCTTC,CASSQNSGQVYNEQFF
TRBJ1-1,many,14,-,TRBV7-2,TGTGCCAGCAGTTTCTCCGCTATGAACACTGAAGCTTTCTTT,CASSFSAMNTEAFF
TRBJ2-1,many,17,-,TRBV29-1,TGCAGCGCAATACGGGGTCCCGACGCCAGCTCCTACAATGAGCAGTTCTTC,CSAIRGPDASSYNEQFF
TRBJ1-1,many,14,-,TRBV6-2/TRBV6-3,TGTGCCAGTATTTTAACGAGGGGAGGGACTGAAGCTTTCTTT,CASILTRGGTEAFF
TRBJ2-3,many,12,-,TRBV6-6,TGTGCCAGCGGAATGTCCGGGGATACGCAGTATTTT,CASGMSGDTQYF
TRBJ2-7,many,14,-,TRBV6-6,TGTGCCAGCAGCCCCAGTAAGATGGGGTACGAGCAGTACTTC,CASSPSKMGYEQYF
TRBJ1-5,many,14,TRBD1,TRBV7-8,TGTGCCAGCAGCTTCGGCCAGGGGGGATCTCACCAGCATTTT,CASSFGQGGSHQHF
TRBJ1-1,many,12,TRBD1,TRBV6-5,TGTGCCAGCAGCTTACAGGGGTCTGAAGCTTTCTTT,CASSLQGSEAFF
TRBJ1-2,few,13,-,TRBV29-1,TGCAGCGTTGAAGGGGGGGTCAAGTATGGCTACACCTTC,CSVEGGVKYGYTF
TRBJ2-1,many,15,-,TRBV11-2,TGTGCCAGCAGCTTAGATCTGGGTAGCTACAATGAGCAGTTCTTC,CASSLDLGSYNEQFF
TRBJ2-1,many,16,TRBD2,TRBV2,TGTGCCAGCATCCCCAAGACTAGCGGTATTTACAATGAGCAGTTCTTC,CASIPKTSGIYNEQFF
TRBJ2-7,many,13,-,TRBV30,TGTGCCTGGACCCGGGACGGAACCTACGAGCAGTACTTC,CAWTRDGTYEQYF
TRBJ2-1,many,15,-,TRBV7-7,TGTGCTAGCAGCTTGGGGTTCTCGGGGTGGAATGAGCAGTTCTTC,CASSLGFSGWNEQFF
TRBJ2-7,many,14,TRBD2,TRBV6-6,TGTGCCAGCAGTCGAGCGGGAGGCTCCTACGAGCAGTACTTC,CASSRAGGSYEQYF
TRBJ2-1,many,15,TRBD1,TRBV9,TGTGCCAGCAGCGCATCCGGGACAGGGGTTAATGAGCAGTTCTTC,CASSASGTGVNEQFF
TRBJ2-4,many,15,-,TRBV7-2,TGTGCCAGCAGCTTATCCCCGACAGGAGTAGTCGTTCAGTACTTC,CASSLSPTGVVVQYF
TRBJ2-7,many,13,TRBD2,TRBV18,TGTGCCAGCTCTCGGCGGGAGGGCCCCGAGCAGTACTTC,CASSRREGPEQYF
TRBJ2-1,many,12,-,TRBV7-9,TGTGCCAGCAGCTCACCCGGGCATGAGCAGTTCTTC,CASSSPGHEQFF
TRBJ2-5,many,15,TRBD2,TRBV29-1,TGCAGCGTTCTAAAGGGTCTAGCGGGAAGTGAGACCCAGTACTTC,CSVLKGLAGSETQYF
TRBJ2-7,-,11,-,TRBV18,TGTGCCAGCTCACCGGGGTCCGAGCAGTACTTC,CASSPGSEQYF
TRBJ1-3,-,16,TRBD1,TRBV3-1,TGTGCCAGCAGTTATGACAGGGGGCACTCTGGAAACACCATATATTTT,CASSYDRGHSGNTIYF
TRBJ1-5,many,15,-,TRBV5-4,TGTGCCAGCAGCTGGGGGCCGGGAAGCAATCAGCCCCAGCATTTT,CASSWGPGSNQPQHF
TRBJ1-1,many,14,-,TRBV28,TGTGCCAGCAGTGGGACGGGGTGGTACACTGAAGCTTTCTTT,CASSGTGWYTEAFF
TRBJ1-2,many,15,TRBD1,TRBV3-1,TGTGCCAGCAGCGGGACAGGGGAAGCTAACTATGGCTACACCTTC,CASSGTGEANYGYTF
TRBJ2-4,many,13,-,TRBV2,TGTGCCAGCAATTCCCTGTCAAAGGGCATTCAGTACTTC,CASNSLSKGIQYF
TRBJ2-6,few,15,-,TRBV10-3,TGTGCCATCAGACTTTCCCTTACGGGGGCCAACGTCCTGACTTTC,CAIRLSLTGANVLTF
TRBJ2-5,many,17,-,TRBV6-1,TGTGCCAGCAGCGGTACCGGGATTAGTGGGGGACAAGAGACCCAGTACTTC,CASSGTGISGGQETQYF
TRBJ2-4,many,11,-,TRBV20-1,TGCAGTGCTAGTAGCACAGGAATTCAGTACTTC,CSASSTGIQYF
TRBJ1-1,many,15,-,TRBV5-6,TGTGCCAGCAGCTGGGGTGCAGGGGTACAGGGAGAAGCTTTCTTT,CASSWGAGVQGEAFF
TRBJ2-7,many,13,-,TRBV29-1,TGCAGCGTTGTTTGGGCAGGGTCCTACGAGCAGTACTTC,CSVVWAGSYEQYF
TRBJ2-7,many,14,-,TRBV6-5,TGTGCCAGCAGTTATGGCACCCACAACTACGAGCAGTACTTC,CASSYGTHNYEQYF
TRBJ2-7,many,14,-,TRBV18,TGTGCCAGCTCACCACGGGCAGGGGTAGGCGAGCAGTACTTC,CASSPRAGVGEQYF
TRBJ2-2,few,15,-,TRBV28,TGTGCCAGCAGTTCCCCTGGTAGCGCGGCCGGGGAGCTGTTTTTT,CASSSPGSAAGELFF
TRBJ1-1,many,12,-,TRBV7-2,TGTGCCAGCAGCTTAGCGCAGGCTGAAGCTTTCTTT,CASSLAQAEAFF
TRBJ2-7,many,13,-,TRBV30,TGTGCCTGGAGTGTCTCGACAGGCTACGAGCAGTACTTC,CAWSVSTGYEQYF
TRBJ2-7,many,14,-,TRBV4-1,TGCGCCAGCAGCCTCTACCGGGGGCAGGACGAGCAGTACTTC,CASSLYRGQDEQYF
TRBJ1-1,-,13,-,TRBV30,TGTGCCTGGAGTGTGGATCTGTACGCTGAAGCTTTCTTT,CAWSVDLYAEAFF